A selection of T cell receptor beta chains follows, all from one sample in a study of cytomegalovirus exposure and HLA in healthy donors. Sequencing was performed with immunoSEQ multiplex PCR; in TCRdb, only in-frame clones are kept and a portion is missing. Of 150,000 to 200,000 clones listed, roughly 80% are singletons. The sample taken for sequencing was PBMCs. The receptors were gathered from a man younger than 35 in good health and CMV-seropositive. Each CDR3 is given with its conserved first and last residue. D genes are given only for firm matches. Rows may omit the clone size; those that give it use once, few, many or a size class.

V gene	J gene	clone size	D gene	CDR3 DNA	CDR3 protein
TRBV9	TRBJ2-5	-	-	TGTGCCAGCAGCGACTCTCTCGACCAAGAGACCCAGTACTTC	CASSDSLDQETQYF
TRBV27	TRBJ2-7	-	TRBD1	TGTGCCAGCAGCTTACAGGGGGCCCCACACGAGCAGTACTTC	CASSLQGAPHEQYF
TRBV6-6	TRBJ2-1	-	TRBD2	TGTGCCAGCAGTCCGGCGACTAGCGCCTACAATGAGCAGTTCTTC	CASSPATSAYNEQFF
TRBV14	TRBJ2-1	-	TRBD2	TGTGCCAGCAGCCAACTAGCGGGGGCTGCCTCCTACAATGAGCAGTTCTTC	CASSQLAGAASYNEQFF
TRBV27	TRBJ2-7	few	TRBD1	TGTGCCAGCAGTTTTGACAGGGGGTCCTACGAGCAGTACTTC	CASSFDRGSYEQYF
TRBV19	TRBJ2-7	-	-	TGTGCCAGTAGTTATGGCTTCTCCTACGAGCAGTACTTC	CASSYGFSYEQYF
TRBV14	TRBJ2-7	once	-	TGTGCCAGCAGCCAAGACGGCGAGCAGTACTTC	CASSQDGEQYF
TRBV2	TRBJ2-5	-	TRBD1	TGTGCCAGCAGCCCTAGAGGGACAGGGGTTGGTCTCTTGAAGACCCAGTACTTC	CASSPRGTGVGLLKTQYF
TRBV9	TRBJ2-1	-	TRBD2	TGTGCCAGCAGCGTAGGCACTCTGGGGGAGGGAGCGGGAGTTGAGCAGTTCTTC	CASSVGTLGEGAGVEQFF
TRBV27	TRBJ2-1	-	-	TGTGCCAGCAGTTTATCGGGCAGTCACTACAATGAGCAGTTCTTC	CASSLSGSHYNEQFF
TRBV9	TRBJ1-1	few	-	TGTGCCAGCAGCGTTGGGCCGGACATCCGGAACACTGAAGCTTTCTTT	CASSVGPDIRNTEAFF
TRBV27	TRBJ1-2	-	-	TGTGCCAGCAGTTTATCGCTTGGAGGTGGCTACACCTTC	CASSLSLGGGYTF
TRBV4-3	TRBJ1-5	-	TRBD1	TGCGCCAGCAGCCAAGAGTACAGGGGATATCAGCCCCAGCATTTT	CASSQEYRGYQPQHF
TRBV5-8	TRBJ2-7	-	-	TGTGCCAGCAGCCCCACGGACAGCTACGAGCAGTACTTC	CASSPTDSYEQYF
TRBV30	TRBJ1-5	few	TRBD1	TGTGCCTGGAGCCGAGGGACAGTCAATCAGCCCCAGCATTTT	CAWSRGTVNQPQHF
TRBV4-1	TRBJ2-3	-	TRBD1	TGCGCCAGCAGCCCCAGGGGGCGCCGGTATACGCAGTATTTT	CASSPRGRRYTQYF